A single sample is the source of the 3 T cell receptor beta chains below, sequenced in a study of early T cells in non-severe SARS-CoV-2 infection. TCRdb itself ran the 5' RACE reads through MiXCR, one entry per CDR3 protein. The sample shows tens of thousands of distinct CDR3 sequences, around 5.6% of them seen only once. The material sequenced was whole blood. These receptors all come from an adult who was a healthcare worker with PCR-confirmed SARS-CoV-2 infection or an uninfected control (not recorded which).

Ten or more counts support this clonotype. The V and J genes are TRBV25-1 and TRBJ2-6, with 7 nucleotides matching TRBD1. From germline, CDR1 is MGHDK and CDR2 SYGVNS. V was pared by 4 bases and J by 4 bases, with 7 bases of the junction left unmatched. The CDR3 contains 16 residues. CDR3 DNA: TGTGCCAGCAGTGCGAGACAGGGCTCAGGGGCCAACGTCCTGACTTTC. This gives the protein CASSARQGSGANVLTF.

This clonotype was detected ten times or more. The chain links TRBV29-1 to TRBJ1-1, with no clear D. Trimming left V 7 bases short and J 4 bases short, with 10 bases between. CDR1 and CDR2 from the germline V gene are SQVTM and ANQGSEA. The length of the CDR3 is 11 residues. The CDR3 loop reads CSATVSTEAFF. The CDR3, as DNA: TGCAGCGCTACAGTGTCCACTGAAGCTTTCTTT.

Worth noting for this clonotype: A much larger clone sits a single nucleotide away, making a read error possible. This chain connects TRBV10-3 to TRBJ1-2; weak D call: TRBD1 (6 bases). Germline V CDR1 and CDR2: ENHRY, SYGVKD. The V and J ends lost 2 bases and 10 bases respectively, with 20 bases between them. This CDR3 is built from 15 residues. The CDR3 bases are TGTGCCATCAGTGAGATGGGGAAAACAGGGAATGACTACACCTTC. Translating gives CAISEMGKTGNDYTF.